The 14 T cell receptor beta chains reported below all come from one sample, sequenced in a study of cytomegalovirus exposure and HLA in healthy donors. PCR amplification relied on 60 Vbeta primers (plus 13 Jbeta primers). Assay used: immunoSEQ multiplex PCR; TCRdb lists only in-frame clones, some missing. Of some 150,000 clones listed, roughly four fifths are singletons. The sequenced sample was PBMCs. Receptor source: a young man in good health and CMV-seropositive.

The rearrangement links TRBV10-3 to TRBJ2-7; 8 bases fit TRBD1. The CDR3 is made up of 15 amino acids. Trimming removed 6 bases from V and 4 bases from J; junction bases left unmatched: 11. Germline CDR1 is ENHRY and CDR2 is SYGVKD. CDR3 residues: CAISEGQGSPYEQYF. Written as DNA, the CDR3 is TGTGCCATCAGCGAAGGACAGGGAAGTCCATACGAGCAGTACTTC.

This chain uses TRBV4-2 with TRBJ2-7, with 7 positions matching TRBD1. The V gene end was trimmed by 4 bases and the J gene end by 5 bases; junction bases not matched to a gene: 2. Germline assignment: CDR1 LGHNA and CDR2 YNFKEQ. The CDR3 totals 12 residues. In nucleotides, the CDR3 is TGTGCCAGCAGCCTCACAGGGGACGAGCAGTACTTC. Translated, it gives CASSLTGDEQYF.

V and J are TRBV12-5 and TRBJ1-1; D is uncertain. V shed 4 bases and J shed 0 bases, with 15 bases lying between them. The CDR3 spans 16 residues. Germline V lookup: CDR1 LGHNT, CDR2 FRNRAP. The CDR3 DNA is TGTGCTAGTGGTTCCCGGATGGGTAGCTTGAACACTGAAGCTTTCTTT. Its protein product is CASGSRMGSLNTEAFF. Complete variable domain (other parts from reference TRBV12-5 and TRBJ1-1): DARVTQTPRHKVTEMGQEVTMRCQPILGHNTVFWYRQTMMQGLELLAYFRNRAPLDDSGMPKDRFSAEMPDATLATLKIQPSEPRDSAVYFCASGSRMGSLNTEAFFGQGTRLTVV.

The CDR3 spells CAWSQRRSEQFF. The DNA for the CDR3 is TGTGCCTGGAGCCAACGGAGATCGGAGCAGTTCTTC. The J gene is TRBJ2-1, the V gene TRBV30; D call uncertain. V shed 3 bases and J shed 10 bases, with 13 bases lying between them. CDR3 length: 12 amino acids. Germline V gene lookup returns CDR1 GTSNPN and CDR2 SVGIG (reference sequence).

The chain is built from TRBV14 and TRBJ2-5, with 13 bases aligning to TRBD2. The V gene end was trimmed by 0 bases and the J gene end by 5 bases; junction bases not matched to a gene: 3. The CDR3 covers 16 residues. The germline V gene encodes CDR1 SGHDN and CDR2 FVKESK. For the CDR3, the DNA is TGTGCCAGCAGCCAAGATGGGGGACTAGCGGGGGAGACCCAGTACTTC. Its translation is CASSQDGGLAGETQYF. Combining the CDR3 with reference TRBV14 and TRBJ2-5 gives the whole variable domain EAGVTQFPSHSVIEKGQTVTLRCDPISGHDNLYWYRRVMGKEIKFLLHFVKESKQDESGMPNNRFLAERTGGTYSTLKVQPAELEDSGVYFCASSQDGGLAGETQYFGPGTRLLVL.

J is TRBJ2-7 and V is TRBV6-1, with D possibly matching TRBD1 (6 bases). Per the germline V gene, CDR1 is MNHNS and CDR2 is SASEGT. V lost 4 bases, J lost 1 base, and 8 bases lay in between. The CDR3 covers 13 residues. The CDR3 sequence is CASSVQGSYEQYF. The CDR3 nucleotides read TGTGCCAGCAGTGTACAGGGATCCTACGAGCAGTACTTC.

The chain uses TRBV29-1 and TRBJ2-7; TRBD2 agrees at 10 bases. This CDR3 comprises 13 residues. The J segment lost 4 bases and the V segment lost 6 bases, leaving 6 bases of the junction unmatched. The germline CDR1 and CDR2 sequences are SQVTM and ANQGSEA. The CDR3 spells CSVSSGRGYEQYF. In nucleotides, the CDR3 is TGCAGCGTGTCTAGCGGGAGAGGGTACGAGCAGTACTTC.

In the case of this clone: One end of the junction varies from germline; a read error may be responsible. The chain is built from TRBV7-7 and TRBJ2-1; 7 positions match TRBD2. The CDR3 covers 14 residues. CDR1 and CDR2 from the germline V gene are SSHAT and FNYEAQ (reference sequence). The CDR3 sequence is CASSSSGAYNEQFF. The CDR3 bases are TGTGCTAGCAGCTCTAGCGGAGCCTACAATGAGCAGTTCTTC.

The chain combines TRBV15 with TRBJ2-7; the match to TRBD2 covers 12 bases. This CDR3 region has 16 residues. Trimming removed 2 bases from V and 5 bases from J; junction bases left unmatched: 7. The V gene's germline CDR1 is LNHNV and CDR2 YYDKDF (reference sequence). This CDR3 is CATSRSSRLAGDEQYF. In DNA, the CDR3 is TGTGCCACCAGCAGATCTTCGAGACTAGCGGGAGACGAGCAGTACTTC.

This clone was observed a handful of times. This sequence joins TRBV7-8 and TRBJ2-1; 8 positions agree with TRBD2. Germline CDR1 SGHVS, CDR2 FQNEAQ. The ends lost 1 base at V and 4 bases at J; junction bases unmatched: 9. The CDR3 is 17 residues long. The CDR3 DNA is TGTGCCAGCAGCTTAGTTACTAGCGGAGAAGGGTACAATGAGCAGTTCTTC. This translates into CASSLVTSGEGYNEQFF.

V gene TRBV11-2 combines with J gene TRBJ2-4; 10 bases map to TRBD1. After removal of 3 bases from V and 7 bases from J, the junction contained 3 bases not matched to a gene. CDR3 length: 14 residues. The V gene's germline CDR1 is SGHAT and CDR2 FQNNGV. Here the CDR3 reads CASSLDRGMNIQYF. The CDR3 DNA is TGTGCCAGCAGCTTGGACAGGGGGATGAACATTCAGTACTTC.

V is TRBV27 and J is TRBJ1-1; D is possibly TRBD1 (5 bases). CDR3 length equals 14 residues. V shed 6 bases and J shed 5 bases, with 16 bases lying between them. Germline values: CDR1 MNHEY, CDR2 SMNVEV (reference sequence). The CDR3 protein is CASSFRAAQTEAFF. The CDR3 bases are TGTGCCAGCAGCTTCAGGGCGGCCCAGACTGAAGCTTTCTTT.

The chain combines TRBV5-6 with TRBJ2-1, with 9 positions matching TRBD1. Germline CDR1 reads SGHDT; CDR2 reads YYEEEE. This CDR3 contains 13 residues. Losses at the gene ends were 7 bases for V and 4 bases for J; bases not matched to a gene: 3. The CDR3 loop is CASLGQGYNEQFF. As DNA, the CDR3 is TGTGCCAGCCTCGGACAGGGGTACAATGAGCAGTTCTTC.

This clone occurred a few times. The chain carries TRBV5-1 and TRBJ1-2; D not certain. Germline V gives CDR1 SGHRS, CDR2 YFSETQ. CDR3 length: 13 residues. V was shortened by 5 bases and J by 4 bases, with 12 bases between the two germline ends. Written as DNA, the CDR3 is TGCGCCAGCAGATTCCCCGGGAGCTATGGCTACACCTTC. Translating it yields CASRFPGSYGYTF.